The entry below describes one TCR beta chain. Antigen unknown. The data stem from a study of T cell repertoires in ileal Crohn's disease. Overall study context: Median disease duration was approximately 8 years; 35% smoked at surgery. Thiopurines (approximately 10) or anti-TNF agents (about 19) were given postoperatively to about half.

TCRdb keeps only in-frame clones here, not all; method: immunoSEQ multiplex PCR. The sample shows some 15,000 clones, less than 90% of them seen only once. The ends were cut back, 3 bases at V and 5 bases at J, with 11 bases in the middle. The CDR3 is made up of 13 amino acids. CDR1 and CDR2 from the germline V gene are MNHEY and SMNVEV (reference sequence). Eligibility required adulthood, ileal or ileocolonic Crohn's disease and indicated ileocolonic resection. Study-wide findings and caveats: High-frequency clones were more common in sorted CD8 than CD4 cells.

Sequencing input: ileal tissue. This clonotype was sampled from an adult with Crohn's disease. This rearrangement joins TRBV27 to TRBJ2-7; no definite D call. CDR3 bases: TGTGCCAGCAGTTTTCCCTCTCCAGACGAGCAGTACTTC. Residues: CASSFPSPDEQYF.